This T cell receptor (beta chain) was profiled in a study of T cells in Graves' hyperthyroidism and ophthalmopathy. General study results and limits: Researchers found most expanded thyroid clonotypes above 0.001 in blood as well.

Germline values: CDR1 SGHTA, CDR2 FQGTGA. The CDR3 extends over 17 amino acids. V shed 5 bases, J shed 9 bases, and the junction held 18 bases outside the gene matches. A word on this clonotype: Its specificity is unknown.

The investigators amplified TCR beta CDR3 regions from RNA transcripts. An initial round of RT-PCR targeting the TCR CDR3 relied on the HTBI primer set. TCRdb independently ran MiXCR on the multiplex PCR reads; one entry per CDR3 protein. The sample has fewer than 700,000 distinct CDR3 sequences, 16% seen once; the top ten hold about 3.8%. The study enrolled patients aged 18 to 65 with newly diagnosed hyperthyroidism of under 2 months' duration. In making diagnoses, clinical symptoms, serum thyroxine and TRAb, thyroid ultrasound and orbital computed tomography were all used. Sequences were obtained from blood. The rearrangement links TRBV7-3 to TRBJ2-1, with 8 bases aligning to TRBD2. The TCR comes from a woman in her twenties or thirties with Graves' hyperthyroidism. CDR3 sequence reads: CASSQGRLAQRKGEQFF. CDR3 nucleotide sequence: TGTGCCAGCAGCCAGGGGAGACTAGCGCAGAGGAAGGGTGAGCAGTTCTTC. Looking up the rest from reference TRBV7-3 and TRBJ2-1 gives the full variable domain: GAGVSQTPSNKVTEKGKYVELRCDPISGHTALYWYRQSLGQGPEFLIYFQGTGAADDSGLPNDRFFAVRPEGSVSTLKIQRTERGDSAVYLCASSQGRLAQRKGEQFFGPGTRLTVL.